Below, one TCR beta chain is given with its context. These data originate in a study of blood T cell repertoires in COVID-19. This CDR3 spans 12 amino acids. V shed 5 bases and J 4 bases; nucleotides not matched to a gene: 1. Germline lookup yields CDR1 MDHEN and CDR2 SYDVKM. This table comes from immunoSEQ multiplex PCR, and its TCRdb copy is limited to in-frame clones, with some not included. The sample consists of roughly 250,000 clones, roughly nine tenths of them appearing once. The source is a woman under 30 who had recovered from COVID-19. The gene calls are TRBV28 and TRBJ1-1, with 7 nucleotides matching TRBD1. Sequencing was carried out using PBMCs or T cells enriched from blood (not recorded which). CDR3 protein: CASSRTGTEAFF. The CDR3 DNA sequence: TGTGCCAGCAGTCGGACAGGCACTGAAGCTTTCTTT.